The 13 T cell receptor beta chains reported below all come from one sample, sequenced in a study of T-cell memory formation after mild COVID-19. Each CDR3 protein is one row after TCRdb ran MiXCR on the 5' RACE reads. The sample has about 390,000 distinct CDR3 sequences, around a fifth seen once. The source material was PBMCs or a T cell subset sorted from them (not recorded which). The receptors derive from an adult woman who had mild COVID-19 (a few samples of this study predate the infection). Cell type and time point are not known.

V is TRBV7-3 and J is TRBJ2-1; 7 nucleotides match TRBD2. The germline V gene encodes CDR1 SGHTA and CDR2 FQGTGA. Trimming took 5 bases from V and 5 from J; bases not matched to a gene: 15. The CDR3 runs to 17 residues. Here the CDR3 DNA reads TGTGCCAGCAGCCTGCCACATGGGGGACTACCAAACAATGAGCAGTTCTTC. It translates to CASSLPHGGLPNNEQFF.

The J gene is TRBJ1-1, the V gene TRBV4-1; D gene ambiguous. The CDR3 is 15 amino acids. Germline assignment: CDR1 MGHRA and CDR2 YSYEKL. V lost 1 base and J lost 5, with 14 bases in between. This CDR3 is CASSQGLGLLTEAFF. In nucleotides, the CDR3 is TGCGCCAGCAGCCAAGGTCTAGGTCTCCTTACTGAAGCTTTCTTT.

This clonotype has only a few counts. The chain couples TRBV7-3 to TRBJ2-3, with TRBD1 as a possible D gene (5 bases). CDR1 and CDR2 (germline): SGHTA, FQGTGA. The V end lost 6 bases, the J end lost 6 bases, and 13 bases lay between the germline ends. This CDR3 contains 13 residues. The CDR3: CASSSRASDTQYF. CDR3 bases: TGTGCCAGCAGTTCCAGGGCCAGTGATACGCAGTATTTT.

Ten or more counts support this clonotype. V gene TRBV12-3 or TRBV12-4 combines with J gene TRBJ2-7; a weak D match, TRBD2 (6 bases). This CDR3 is built from 12 residues. With 8 bases removed from V and 4 bases from J, the gap between germline ends came to 12 bases. Here the CDR3 DNA reads TGTGCCAGCTCCCCCCGGGGGTACGAGCAGTACTTC. It specifies CASSPRGYEQYF.

This clonotype was found many times. For the CDR3, the DNA is TGCGCCAGCAGCCAAGATCACACATCTGGGGCCAACGTCCTGACTTTC. Translation: CASSQDHTSGANVLTF. J is TRBJ2-6 and V is TRBV4-3, with D unresolved. V was pared by 0 bases and J by 1 base, with 7 bases between. The germline V gene encodes CDR1 LGHNA and CDR2 YSLEER. The length of the CDR3 is 16 residues.

This rearrangement joins TRBV6-2 or TRBV6-3 to TRBJ2-1; 14 bases map to TRBD2. The CDR3 loop spans 18 amino acids. Unmatched junction bases numbered 10, after V lost 2 bases and J lost 7 bases. Per germline, CDR1 MNHEY and CDR2 SVGEGT. The chain's CDR3 is CASSYPRLAGGPGNEQFF. Written as DNA, the CDR3 is TGTGCCAGCAGTTACCCTCGACTAGCGGGAGGGCCAGGTAATGAGCAGTTCTTC.

The table lists this clonotype with a few counts. J is TRBJ2-5 and V is TRBV4-2; 10 bases match TRBD2. The CDR3 covers 17 residues. Trimming cost V 1 base and J 4 bases; bases outside gene matches: 9. The germline V gene encodes CDR1 LGHNA and CDR2 YNFKEQ. CDR3 protein: CASSQGVVTSGAETQYF. The CDR3 DNA sequence: TGTGCCAGCAGCCAAGGAGTCGTTACTAGCGGGGCAGAGACCCAGTACTTC.

V and J are TRBV5-1 and TRBJ2-1; D is uncertain. The CDR3 runs to 15 residues. CDR1 is SGHRS, CDR2 YFSETQ, per germline. Between the trimmed V and J ends, which lost 0 bases and 6 bases, there was a span of 13 bases. The CDR3 reads CASSLEISPANEQFF. The CDR3 region has the DNA TGCGCCAGCAGCTTGGAGATTAGCCCAGCCAATGAGCAGTTCTTC.

The chain has TRBV9 and TRBJ1-4; D might be TRBD1 (5 bases). The CDR3 is made up of 15 amino acids. Germline V gene sequence: CDR1 SGDLS, CDR2 YYNGEE. The V end lost 0 bases, the J end lost 5 bases, and 11 bases lay between the germline ends. DNA for the CDR3: TGTGCCAGCAGCGTAGATAGGGGTCTAAATGAAAAACTGTTTTTT. It encodes CASSVDRGLNEKLFF.

The chain uses TRBV7-9 and TRBJ2-1; 9 nucleotides match TRBD1. The V gene end was trimmed by 8 bases and the J gene end by 5 bases; junction bases not matched to a gene: 10. Germline values: CDR1 SEHNR, CDR2 FQNEAQ (reference sequence). The CDR3 contains 15 residues. CDR3 coding DNA: TGTGCCAGCTTAGGGTGGGACAGGGCCAACAATGAGCAGTTCTTC. It codes for CASLGWDRANNEQFF.

The chain uses TRBV19 and TRBJ1-1; unclear D gene. CDR3 length: 12 residues. Germline V gives CDR1 LNHDA, CDR2 SQIVND (reference sequence). The V end lost 2 bases, the J end lost 7 bases, and 8 bases lay between the germline ends. The CDR3 DNA reads as TGTGCCAGTAGTATATCTACAGATGAAGCTTTCTTT. Translating gives CASSISTDEAFF.

The chain links TRBV20-1 to TRBJ2-3; TRBD1 agrees at 12 bases. V lost 6 bases, J lost 5 bases, and 9 bases stayed unmatched. The CDR3 has 15 residues. Germline V gene lookup returns CDR1 DFQATT and CDR2 SNEGSKA (reference sequence). DNA for the CDR3: TGCAGTGCGCTTCCGGGACAGGGGGCTGTAGATACGCAGTATTTT. It yields the protein CSALPGQGAVDTQYF.

The J gene is TRBJ1-5, the V gene TRBV7-9, with TRBD1 identical over 7 bases. Trimming cost V 2 bases and J 4 bases; bases outside gene matches: 8. Germline CDR1 SEHNR, CDR2 FQNEAQ (reference sequence). The CDR3 covers 16 residues. The CDR3: CASSLWEGQSNQPQHF. Written as DNA, the CDR3 is TGTGCCAGCAGCTTATGGGAGGGACAGTCGAATCAGCCCCAGCATTTT.